Below, 15 T cell receptor beta chains from the same sample are listed, as sequenced in a study of shared T cell receptors in the human thymus. Libraries were prepared by immunoSEQ multiplex PCR; TCRdb keeps only in-frame clonotypes and omits some of them. The table has hundreds of thousands of clones, over 75% seen once. The same specimen was also included in a second study, on human thymus T cells.

Sequenced material: thymocytes. The origin of the receptors is a boy younger than two with a congenital heart defect.

The sample holds one count of this clone. The chain uses TRBV4-2 and TRBJ2-7, with D unclear. Trimming pared 0 bases from V and 2 bases from J, leaving 5 bases between. The CDR3 runs 13 residues. The germline CDR1 and CDR2 sequences are LGHNA and YNFKEQ. The CDR3 bases are TGTGCCAGCAGCCAAGACTCTCCCTACGAGCAGTACTTC. As protein: CASSQDSPYEQYF.

The chain combines TRBV7-2 with TRBJ2-1, with 10 nucleotides matching TRBD2. With V trimmed by 8 bases and J by 6 bases, 13 bases remained unmatched. The CDR3 is made up of 16 amino acids. Germline V gives CDR1 SGHTA, CDR2 FQGNSA. In DNA form, the CDR3 reads TGTGCCAGCCGACTGGGCAGCGGGAGGGCCATCAATGAGCAGTTCTTC. This codes for CASRLGSGRAINEQFF.

This rearrangement joins TRBV28 to TRBJ2-1; D might be TRBD1 (6 bases). The CDR3 covers 15 residues. Germline values: CDR1 MDHEN, CDR2 SYDVKM. The V end lost 6 bases, the J end lost 2 bases, and 14 bases lay between the germline ends. CDR3 residues: CASSKPQGTYNEQFF. CDR3 sequence (DNA): TGTGCCAGCAGCAAACCACAGGGTACCTACAATGAGCAGTTCTTC.

The chain joins TRBV29-1 to TRBJ2-1; 12 bases line up with TRBD2. The CDR3 contains 15 residues. Unmatched junction bases numbered 7, after V lost 5 bases and J lost 5 bases. Germline V gene lookup returns CDR1 SQVTM and CDR2 ANQGSEA. CDR3 sequence (DNA): TGCAGCGTTCAGACTAGCGGGAGTCCTAACAATGAGCAGTTCTTC. Its translation: CSVQTSGSPNNEQFF.

The rearrangement links TRBV25-1 to TRBJ2-3; 7 nucleotides align to TRBD2. Trimming took 2 bases from V and 1 from J; bases not matched to a gene: 0. Per germline, CDR1 MGHDK and CDR2 SYGVNS. The CDR3 runs 14 residues. For the CDR3, the DNA is TGTGCCAGCAGTGAACGGGAGGGCACAGATACGCAGTATTTT. It yields the protein CASSEREGTDTQYF.

This chain joins TRBV28 and TRBJ1-2; 10 bases align to TRBD1. CDR1 MDHEN and CDR2 SYDVKM come from the germline V gene. The CDR3 loop spans 20 amino acids. The V segment lost 5 bases and the J segment 4 bases; nucleotides outside the gene matches: 22. DNA for the CDR3: TGTGCCAGCAGTCCTCACCCTCCGACAGGGGGCTATTACCATGTCTATGGCTACACCTTC. This encodes CASSPHPPTGGYYHVYGYTF.

The gene calls are TRBV9 and TRBJ2-1; D is undetermined. Looked up from germline, CDR1 is SGDLS and CDR2 is YYNGEE. The V and J ends lost 4 bases and 9 bases respectively, with 11 bases between them. CDR3 length: 12 residues. The CDR3 reads CASSTRLSEQFF. The CDR3 DNA reads TGTGCCAGCAGCACCCGTTTGAGTGAGCAGTTCTTC.

The sample holds one count of this clone. The chain is built from TRBV9 and TRBJ2-7; maybe TRBD2 (5 bases). Germline CDR1 reads SGDLS; CDR2 reads YYNGEE. Trimming left V 0 bases short and J 3 bases short, with 10 bases between. This CDR3 has 14 amino acids. Here the CDR3 reads CASSVVRGSYEQYF. The CDR3 DNA is TGTGCCAGCAGCGTAGTTAGAGGGAGCTACGAGCAGTACTTC.

The chain combines TRBV5-1 with TRBJ1-1, with 9 bases that match TRBD1. Germline lookup yields CDR1 SGHRS and CDR2 YFSETQ. V shed 5 bases, J shed 1 base, and the junction held 0 bases outside the gene matches. The CDR3 runs 13 residues. The CDR3 here is CASRGQGNTEAFF. The DNA for the CDR3 is TGCGCCAGCAGGGGACAGGGGAACACTGAAGCTTTCTTT. Full variable domain (outside the CDR3, taken from reference TRBV5-1 and TRBJ1-1): KAGVTQTPRYLIKTRGQQVTLSCSPISGHRSVSWYQQTPGQGLQFLFEYFSETQRNKGNFPGRFSGRQFSNSRSEMNVSTLELGDSALYLCASRGQGNTEAFFGQGTRLTVV.

V usage is TRBV23-1 and J usage is TRBJ2-2; TRBD1 matches at 11 bases. TRBV23-1 is an ORF, with its function uncertain. This CDR3 contains 16 residues. The V segment lost 1 base and the J segment 7 bases; nucleotides outside the gene matches: 5. CDR3 sequence: CASSQFRTGGVGELFF. In nucleotides, the CDR3 is TGCGCCAGCAGTCAATTCCGGACAGGGGGCGTCGGGGAGCTGTTTTTT.

The table lists this clone with a count of one. The J gene is TRBJ2-5, the V gene TRBV25-1; 7 bases fit TRBD1. Germline trimming cut 4 bases from V and 1 base from J; bases unmatched to any gene: 6. There are 15 residues in the CDR3. The germline V gene has CDR1 MGHDK and CDR2 SYGVNS. CDR3 sequence: CASSVPRQGQETQYF. In nucleotides, the CDR3 is TGTGCCAGCAGTGTCCCGAGACAGGGCCAAGAGACCCAGTACTTC.

The chain employs TRBV4-3 and TRBJ2-3; TRBD1 matches at 11 bases. CDR1 is LGHNA and CDR2 is YSLEER in the germline V gene. V was clipped by 3 bases and J by 4 bases; unmatched bases: 9. The CDR3 sequence is 17 residues long. The chain's CDR3 is CASSHYEDRGRADTQYF. The DNA for the CDR3 is TGCGCCAGCAGCCATTACGAGGACAGGGGGCGCGCAGATACGCAGTATTTT.

This clone was recorded a few times. The chain links TRBV4-1 to TRBJ2-1; TRBD2 matches at 7 bases. This CDR3 has 15 residues. Unmatched junction bases numbered 5, after V lost 1 base and J lost 5 bases. Germline CDR1 and CDR2: MGHRA and YSYEKL. This CDR3 reads CASSQGAGDNNEQFF. CDR3 bases: TGCGCCAGCAGCCAAGGTGCGGGAGACAACAATGAGCAGTTCTTC.

The chain has TRBV6-5 and TRBJ2-5; perhaps TRBD1 as D (5 bases). In germline, CDR1 is MNHEY, CDR2 SVGAGI. CDR3 length: 14 amino acids. V shed 4 bases and J shed 3 bases, with 12 bases lying between them. The CDR3: CASSFTPGKETQYF. For the CDR3, the DNA is TGTGCCAGCAGTTTCACCCCAGGGAAAGAGACCCAGTACTTC.

The chain uses TRBV7-9 and TRBJ2-1; the D gene is possibly TRBD1 (5 bases). The CDR3 consists of 15 residues. In germline, CDR1 is SEHNR, CDR2 FQNEAQ (reference sequence). Trimming removed 5 bases at V and 12 bases at J, with 23 bases between. The CDR3 sequence is CASSLRAESTSGQFF. Here the CDR3 DNA reads TGTGCCAGCAGCCTCAGGGCCGAATCTACAAGTGGGCAGTTCTTC.